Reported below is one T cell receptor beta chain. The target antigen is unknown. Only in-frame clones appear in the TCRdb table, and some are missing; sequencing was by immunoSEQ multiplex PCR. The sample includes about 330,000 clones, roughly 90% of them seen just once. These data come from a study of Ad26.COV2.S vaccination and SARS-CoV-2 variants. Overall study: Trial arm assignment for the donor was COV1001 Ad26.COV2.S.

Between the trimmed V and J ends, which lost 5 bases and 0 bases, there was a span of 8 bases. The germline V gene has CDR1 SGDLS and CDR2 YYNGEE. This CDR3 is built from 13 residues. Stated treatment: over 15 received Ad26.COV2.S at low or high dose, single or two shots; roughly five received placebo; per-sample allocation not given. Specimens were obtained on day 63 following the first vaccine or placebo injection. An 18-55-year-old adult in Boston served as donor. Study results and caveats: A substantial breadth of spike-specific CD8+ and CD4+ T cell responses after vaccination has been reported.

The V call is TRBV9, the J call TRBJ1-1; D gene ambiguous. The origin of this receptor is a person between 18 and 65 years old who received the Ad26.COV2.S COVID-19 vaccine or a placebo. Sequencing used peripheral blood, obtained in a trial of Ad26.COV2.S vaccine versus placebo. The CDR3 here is CASRGDLNTEAFF. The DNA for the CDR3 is TGTGCCAGCAGGGGAGACTTGAACACTGAAGCTTTCTTT. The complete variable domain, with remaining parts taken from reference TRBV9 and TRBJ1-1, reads DSGVTQTPKHLITATGQRVTLRCSPRSGDLSVYWYQQSLDQGLQFLIQYYNGEERAKGNILERFSAQQFPDLHSELNLSSLELGDSALYFCASRGDLNTEAFFGQGTRLTVV.